The clone carrying this TCR beta chain was counted at least ten times. Its target is unknown. Its ends do not fully match the called genes, so a read error is possible. One entry per CDR3 protein, called by TCRdb with MiXCR from the 5' RACE reads. Of about 130,000 distinct CDR3 sequences listed, just under 7.5% are singletons. This sample is drawn from a study of CD8 T cells in ankylosing spondylitis. The CDR3 extends over 15 amino acids. Germline assignment: CDR1 LNHNV and CDR2 YYDKDF (reference sequence). Regarding the study as a whole: Several highly homologous variants made up a TCR beta motif, and this motif appeared characteristic of ankylosing spondylitis blood. Earlier work had already found some motif variants in reactive arthritis synovial fluid and blood. In peripheral blood, disease-linked CD8+ clones occurred at relatively low frequencies.

The sequence came from a female donor with ankylosing spondylitis or in good health (not recorded which). The V gene is TRBV15, the J gene TRBJ1-1, with D hard to call. The sequenced material came from blood, either unsorted or a sorted T cell fraction (not recorded which). CDR3 sequence reads: CATSRDNTAGTEAFF. CDR3 DNA sequence: TGTGCCACCAGCAGAGATAACACGGCGGGCACTGAAGCTTTTTTT.